This TCR beta chain derives from a study of T cells in Graves' hyperthyroidism and ophthalmopathy. This clonotype was seen at least ten times. The investigators amplified TCR beta CDR3 regions from RNA transcripts. Primed by the HTBI set, a first-round RT-PCR was run on the TCR CDR3. MiXCR, applied by TCRdb to the multiplex PCR reads, yields one record per CDR3 protein. The table has hundreds of thousands of distinct CDR3 sequences, less than 25% seen once. The germline CDR1 and CDR2 sequences are MDHEN and SYDVKM. Trimming at V came to 6 bases and at J to 2 bases, leaving 3 bases not matched to a gene. The CDR3 loop spans 14 amino acids.

This rearrangement joins TRBV28 to TRBJ2-7; 11 bases agree with TRBD2. The sample was blood. The receptor was derived from a woman in her 30s with Graves' ophthalmopathy. CDR3 sequence (DNA): TGTGCCAGCAGGCTGACTAGCGGGACCTACGAGCAGTACTTC. The encoded protein is CASRLTSGTYEQYF. Full variable domain (remainder filled in from reference TRBV28 and TRBJ2-7): DVKVTQSSRYLVKRTGEKVFLECVQDMDHENMFWYRQDPGLGLRLIYFSYDVKMKEKGDIPEGYSVSREKKERFSLILESASTNQTSMYLCASRLTSGTYEQYFGPGTRLTVT.